This T cell receptor beta chain emerged from a study of T cell responses to AZD1222 COVID-19 vaccine. The repertoire was sequenced with immunoSEQ multiplex PCR; TCRdb's copy has only in-frame clones and lacks some. The sample consists of 90,000 to 120,000 clones, 75% to 90% of them appearing once. The V gene's germline CDR1 is LGHNA and CDR2 YSLEER. The V end lost 3 bases, the J end lost 8 bases, and 19 bases lay between the germline ends. The CDR3 extends over 16 amino acids. In the case of this clone: What it binds is unknown.

Broader study findings: Seropositivity was recorded at baseline in only a handful of AZD1222 recipients. Repertoires were sampled only after the peak T cell response. Spike-specific TCR repertoires showed rising breadth and depth after two AZD1222 doses. Mostly white British, mostly female donors; authors suggested clonal diversity may be underestimated.

The receptor was derived from an adult in good health. The specimen was peripheral blood, collected on day 0 of AZD1222 vaccination. The chain employs TRBV4-3 and TRBJ1-4; unclear D gene. The CDR3 region has the DNA TGCGCCAGCAGCCAGGCCGGCGGGCCACCATTCGAAAAACTGTTTTTT. Protein sequence: CASSQAGGPPFEKLFF.